Detailed here is one T cell receptor beta chain. Its antigen remains unidentified. The data originate from a study of shared clonotypes between healthy human individuals. Points from the study as a whole: Genetic and exposure-history diversity was limited by the small donor number. Naive CD4 clonotypes were shared across a handful of donors at roughly 5.5%.

Clones were sequenced by immunoSEQ multiplex PCR, and TCRdb holds only the in-frame ones, with some missing. Seen here are roughly 660,000 clones, about 90% observed once, and the top ten hold roughly 36%. Germline V gene data show CDR1 as LGHNT and CDR2 as FRNRAP. This CDR3 has 15 residues. V was clipped by 6 bases and J by 6 bases; unmatched bases: 10. This chain joins TRBV12-5 and TRBJ1-4, with 7 nucleotides matching TRBD1. Sequencing was done on a sample of memory CD8+ T cells from PBMCs. Subset described: CD45RO+ cells pooled with CCR7-negative TemRA cells. The sequence was collected from a young man in good health. Some clones in this sample may be carry-over from other donors' samples. CDR3 protein: CASGENRGLDEKLFF. The CDR3 DNA is TGTGCTAGTGGAGAAAACAGGGGATTAGATGAAAAACTGTTTTTT.